One sample yielded the 29 T cell receptor beta chains listed below, sequenced in a study of blood T cell repertoires in COVID-19. The table came from immunoSEQ multiplex PCR; TCRdb's copy has only in-frame clones and leaves some out. This sample has some 86,000 clones, with over 65% found just once. Source material: peripheral blood. These receptor sequences come from a woman aged 70 to 79 with acute or convalescent COVID-19.

The table lists this clone with a few counts. The chain is built from TRBV11-2 and TRBJ2-3; 8 bases fit TRBD1. Trimming removed 5 bases from V and 5 bases from J; junction bases left unmatched: 3. Germline assignment: CDR1 SGHAT and CDR2 FQNNGV. The CDR3 is made up of 13 amino acids. CDR3 loop: CASSQDREDTQYF. CDR3 bases: TGTGCCAGCAGCCAGGACAGGGAAGATACGCAGTATTTT.

This clone has just a few counts. The chain uses TRBV20-1 and TRBJ2-2; maybe TRBD2 (6 bases). Germline CDR1 DFQATT, CDR2 SNEGSKA (reference sequence). CDR3 length equals 11 residues. Deletions cut 6 bases from V and 7 bases from J, with 9 bases between. The CDR3 bases are TGCAGTGCCATGACTAGCGGGGAGCTGTTTTTT. It specifies CSAMTSGELFF.

The V and J genes are TRBV6-6 and TRBJ2-7; TRBD2 might be the D (6 bases). Germline loops: CDR1 MNHNY, CDR2 SVGAGI (reference sequence). This CDR3 comprises 13 residues. Trimming took 6 bases from V and 4 from J, leaving 13 bases between them. DNA for the CDR3: TGTGCCAGCAGGGCCGGGAGTTCGTACGAGCAGTACGTC. Its translation: CASRAGSSYEQYV.

This clone has a handful of counts. This chain uses TRBV5-1 with TRBJ1-6, with D maybe TRBD1 (5 bases). V lost 4 bases, J lost 10 bases, and 18 bases lay in between. The CDR3 has 15 amino acids. Germline assignment: CDR1 SGHRS and CDR2 YFSETQ. The CDR3 loop is CASSVDGGGSSPLHF. DNA for the CDR3: TGCGCCAGCAGCGTGGACGGGGGTGGGAGCTCACCCCTCCACTTT.

J is TRBJ2-7 and V is TRBV2; D is perhaps TRBD2 (5 bases). Germline V CDR1 and CDR2: SNHLY, FYNNEI. Trimming removed 4 bases from V and 4 bases from J, with 8 bases in between. The CDR3 runs to 12 residues. The CDR3, as DNA: TGTGCCAGCAGTGGGGAGTTGTACGAGCAGTACGTC. It specifies CASSGELYEQYV.

This chain links TRBV28 with TRBJ1-6, with no clear D. Trimming took 5 bases from V and 7 from J, leaving 6 bases between them. The CDR3 spans 12 residues. CDR1 is MDHEN, CDR2 SYDVKM, per germline. Here the CDR3 DNA reads TGTGCCAGCAGTAAAGCCAATTCACCCCTCCACTTT. Its protein is CASSKANSPLHF. Full variable domain (remainder filled in from reference TRBV28 and TRBJ1-6): DVKVTQSSRYLVKRTGEKVFLECVQDMDHENMFWYRQDPGLGLRLIYFSYDVKMKEKGDIPEGYSVSREKKERFSLILESASTNQTSMYLCASSKANSPLHFGNGTRLTVT.

The chain employs TRBV4-1 and TRBJ2-2, with D possibly being TRBD2 (6 bases). The CDR3 spans 17 residues. The germline gives CDR1 MGHRA, CDR2 YSYEKL. The V gene lost 4 bases and the J gene lost 3 bases, with 18 bases spanning the gap. The CDR3 loop is CASSRGWGESDTGELFF. CDR3 DNA sequence: TGCGCCAGCAGCCGAGGTTGGGGGGAGTCGGACACCGGGGAGCTGTTTTTT.

This chain joins TRBV7-9 and TRBJ1-1, with 9 bases that match TRBD1. The length of the CDR3 is 15 residues. Looked up from germline, CDR1 is SEHNR and CDR2 is FQNEAQ (reference sequence). Losses at the gene ends were 5 bases for V and 5 bases for J; bases not matched to a gene: 9. DNA for the CDR3: TGTGCCAGCAGCCCGACAGGGGGAGAGGTAACTGAAGCTTTCTTT. This codes for CASSPTGGEVTEAFF.

This clone was recorded once. The chain employs TRBV7-8 and TRBJ2-1; D might be TRBD2 (5 bases). V lost 2 bases and J 1 base, leaving 6 bases between the germline ends. Per the germline V gene, CDR1 is SGHVS and CDR2 is FQNEAQ. The CDR3 covers 14 residues. The CDR3: CASSLTGSYNEQFF. The CDR3 DNA sequence: TGTGCCAGCAGCTTAACGGGGTCCTACAATGAGCAGTTCTTC.

The CDR3 region has the DNA TGCGCCAGCAGCTTGGGGACTAGTCCCGGGTTCACCGGGGAGCTGTTTTTT. Translated, it gives CASSLGTSPGFTGELFF. The gene calls are TRBV5-1 and TRBJ2-2; 7 bases match TRBD2. The CDR3 contains 17 residues. Germline CDR1 SGHRS, CDR2 YFSETQ. J lost 4 bases, V lost 0 bases, and 9 bases had no gene match.

The CDR3 protein is CASSFRTGEFGDYGYTF. The CDR3, as DNA: TGTGCCAGCAGCTTTCGGACAGGGGAATTTGGGGACTATGGCTACACCTTC. This chain joins TRBV7-9 and TRBJ1-2; 9 bases match TRBD1. The CDR3 sequence is 17 residues long. The J segment lost 3 bases and the V segment lost 3 bases, leaving 11 bases of the junction unmatched. The germline V gene has CDR1 SEHNR and CDR2 FQNEAQ (reference sequence).

Of note for this clone: Other DNA sequences in the sample encode the same CDR3. This chain connects TRBV11-2 to TRBJ1-5; D is unresolved. Germline assignment: CDR1 SGHAT and CDR2 FQNNGV. This CDR3 has 13 residues. V dropped 0 bases and J dropped 6 bases, with 6 bases sitting between them. DNA of the CDR3: TGTGCCAGCAGCTTAGAGCGAGGTCAGCCCCAGCATTTT. It codes for CASSLERGQPQHF.

V gene TRBV18 combines with J gene TRBJ2-2; TRBD2 matches 7 bases. The CDR3 runs to 16 residues. Germline lookup yields CDR1 KGHSH and CDR2 LQKENI. Germline trimming cut 1 base from V and 4 bases from J; bases unmatched to any gene: 6. CDR3 amino acids: CASSPLRESATGELFF. The CDR3 region has the DNA TGTGCCAGCTCACCACTGCGGGAGTCTGCCACCGGGGAGCTGTTTTTT.

This chain joins TRBV5-1 and TRBJ2-1; TRBD2 aligns across 7 bases. This CDR3 is built from 15 residues. In germline, CDR1 is SGHRS, CDR2 YFSETQ. V trimming: 4 bases; J trimming: 7 bases; junction bases outside the gene matches: 11. CDR3 in DNA: TGCGCCAGCAGCATCTCGGGGGGTACAAAGAATGAGCAGTTCTTC. Amino acid sequence: CASSISGGTKNEQFF.

About this clone: This same CDR3 is encoded by further DNA sequences in the sample. In DNA form, the CDR3 reads TGTGCCAGCAAGAGGGCCACTGAAGCTTTCTTT. Residues: CASKRATEAFF. The gene calls are TRBV6-5 and TRBJ1-1; no firm D call. This CDR3 is 11 amino acids long. Trimming took off 7 bases at V and 4 bases at J, with 7 bases between the two ends. Germline loops: CDR1 MNHEY, CDR2 SVGAGI.

The chain carries TRBV5-1 and TRBJ1-4; TRBD1 matches 8 bases. V lost 0 bases, J lost 3 bases, and 1 base stayed unmatched. Looked up from germline, CDR1 is SGHRS and CDR2 is YFSETQ. The CDR3 covers 15 residues. The chain's CDR3 is CASSLGQGSNEKLFF. CDR3 nucleotides: TGCGCCAGCAGCTTGGGACAGGGGTCTAATGAAAAACTGTTTTTT. The variable domain in full, completed from reference TRBV5-1 and TRBJ1-4, reads KAGVTQTPRYLIKTRGQQVTLSCSPISGHRSVSWYQQTPGQGLQFLFEYFSETQRNKGNFPGRFSGRQFSNSRSEMNVSTLELGDSALYLCASSLGQGSNEKLFFGSGTQLSVL.

The rearrangement uses TRBV3-1 (or the pseudogene TRBV3-2) and TRBJ2-3; 9 bases are a match to TRBD1. Germline CDR1 is LGHDT and CDR2 is YNNKEL (reference sequence). The CDR3 totals 17 residues. Trimming took 0 bases from V and 2 from J; bases not matched to a gene: 6. CDR3 in amino acids: CASSQDYGTGFTDTQYF. Written as DNA, the CDR3 is TGTGCCAGCAGCCAAGATTATGGGACAGGGTTCACAGATACGCAGTATTTT.

The rearrangement links TRBV27 to TRBJ1-1; 7 bases line up with TRBD1. CDR1 is MNHEY and CDR2 is SMNVEV in the germline V gene (reference sequence). With V trimmed by 3 bases and J by 12 bases, 10 bases remained unmatched. The CDR3 extends over 13 amino acids. CDR3 in DNA: TGTGCCAGCAGTTTCGTTTCGACAGGGAGGTCTTTCTTT. Translation gives CASSFVSTGRSFF.

The genes are TRBV6-1 and TRBJ2-7; 9 bases are a match to TRBD1. V gave up 3 bases and J gave up 3 bases; unmatched junction bases: 3. CDR3 length: 14 amino acids. In germline, CDR1 is MNHNS, CDR2 SASEGT. The CDR3: CASSDPGQGYEQYV. The DNA for the CDR3 is TGTGCCAGCAGTGACCCGGGACAGGGCTACGAGCAGTACGTC.

The CDR3 protein is CASRTSGTSGGYADTQYF. DNA of the CDR3: TGTGCCAGTAGAACCTCCGGGACTAGCGGGGGGTACGCAGATACGCAGTATTTT. The chain combines TRBV19 with TRBJ2-3; 15 positions match TRBD2. The J segment lost 4 bases and the V segment lost 6 bases, leaving 11 bases of the junction unmatched. Germline CDR1 LNHDA, CDR2 SQIVND (reference sequence). This CDR3 spans 18 amino acids.

The rearrangement links TRBV20-1 to TRBJ2-7; TRBD1 might be the D (5 bases). Germline V gene lookup returns CDR1 DFQATT and CDR2 SNEGSKA (reference sequence). This CDR3 has 11 amino acids. Trimming cost V 4 bases and J 3 bases, with 7 bases left between them. The CDR3 spells CSANRHYEQYV. The CDR3 DNA is TGCAGTGCTAACAGGCACTACGAGCAGTACGTC.

V usage is TRBV29-1 and J usage is TRBJ2-2; 8 nucleotides agree with TRBD1. Germline values: CDR1 SQVTM, CDR2 ANQGSEA. V lost 1 base and J lost 6; bases outside the gene matches: 1. The CDR3 runs to 13 residues. CDR3 amino acids: CSVEVQGAGELFF. The CDR3, as DNA: TGCAGCGTTGAAGTACAGGGGGCCGGGGAGCTGTTTTTT.

CDR3: CASKIASYNEQFF. Here the CDR3 DNA reads TGTGCCAGCAAGATAGCGTCCTACAATGAGCAGTTCTTC. The rearrangement joins TRBV13 to TRBJ2-1; TRBD2 might be the D (5 bases). The CDR3 runs to 13 residues. Trimming left V 7 bases short and J 1 base short, with 8 bases between. Germline CDR1 is PRHDT and CDR2 is FYEKMQ (reference sequence). The full variable domain, rest sourced from reference TRBV13 and TRBJ2-1, is AAGVIQSPRHLIKEKRETATLKCYPIPRHDTVYWYQQGPGQDPQFLISFYEKMQSDKGSIPDRFSAQQFSDYHSELNMSSLELGDSALYFCASKIASYNEQFFGPGTRLTVL.

The rearrangement joins TRBV19 to TRBJ2-3; no clear D gene. Trimming stripped 6 bases from V and 4 bases from J, with 14 bases between. The length of the CDR3 is 14 residues. CDR1 is LNHDA and CDR2 is SQIVND in the germline V gene (reference sequence). This CDR3 is CASRVAIQADTQYF. The CDR3 DNA reads as TGTGCCAGTAGGGTGGCGATTCAGGCAGATACGCAGTATTTT.

This clone has a handful of counts. This chain joins TRBV6-1 and TRBJ1-2, with D unresolved. V lost 3 bases and J 2 bases, leaving 10 bases between the germline ends. Germline CDR1 is MNHNS and CDR2 is SASEGT. The CDR3 has 14 amino acids. CDR3 bases: TGTGCCAGCAGTGACATCGCAGGCAACTATGGCTACACCTTC. Its protein product is CASSDIAGNYGYTF.

The rearrangement uses TRBV10-3 and TRBJ2-3; 9 positions match TRBD1. J was trimmed by 9 bases and V by 0 bases; bases with no gene match: 25. CDR1 and CDR2 from the germline V gene are ENHRY and SYGVKD. The CDR3 sequence is 21 residues long. The CDR3 nucleotides are TGTGCCATCAGTGAGTCGAGGTCGGACAGGGGCAGACTAAGCACACTTGACACGCAGTATTTT. It encodes CAISESRSDRGRLSTLDTQYF.

This clone was seen only a few times. The chain has TRBV2 and TRBJ1-1, with a weak D call TRBD1 (5 bases). Germline CDR1 and CDR2: SNHLY and FYNNEI. The CDR3 length is 14 residues. Between the trimmed V and J ends, which lost 5 bases and 3 bases, there was a span of 13 bases. CDR3 region: CASSKAGGDTEAFF. CDR3 nucleotides: TGTGCCAGCAGTAAGGCAGGAGGGGACACTGAAGCTTTCTTT.

This clone was seen a few times. The genes are TRBV5-1 and TRBJ2-5, with 7 positions matching TRBD1. CDR1 is SGHRS and CDR2 is YFSETQ in the germline V gene. Trimming took 1 base from V and 4 from J; bases not matched to a gene: 7. There are 15 residues in the CDR3. For the CDR3, the DNA is TGCGCCAGCAGCTTGACGACAGGGCAAAGAGAGACCCAGTACTTC. Translated: CASSLTTGQRETQYF.

In this sample, this clone turned up a few times. The chain links TRBV2 to TRBJ2-3; 13 nucleotides align to TRBD2. V lost 2 bases, J lost 2 bases, and 10 bases stayed unmatched. CDR3 length equals 19 residues. In germline, CDR1 is SNHLY, CDR2 FYNNEI. CDR3 nucleotide sequence: TGTGCCAGCAGTGAAAAGGGGACTAGCGGGGCGGGAGACACAGATACGCAGTATTTT. Protein sequence: CASSEKGTSGAGDTDTQYF. Based on the CDR3 plus reference TRBV2 and TRBJ2-3, the full variable domain is EPEVTQTPSHQVTQMGQEVILRCVPISNHLYFYWYRQILGQKVEFLVSFYNNEISEKSEIFDDQFSVERPDGSNFTLKIRSTKLEDSAMYFCASSEKGTSGAGDTDTQYFGPGTRLTVL.